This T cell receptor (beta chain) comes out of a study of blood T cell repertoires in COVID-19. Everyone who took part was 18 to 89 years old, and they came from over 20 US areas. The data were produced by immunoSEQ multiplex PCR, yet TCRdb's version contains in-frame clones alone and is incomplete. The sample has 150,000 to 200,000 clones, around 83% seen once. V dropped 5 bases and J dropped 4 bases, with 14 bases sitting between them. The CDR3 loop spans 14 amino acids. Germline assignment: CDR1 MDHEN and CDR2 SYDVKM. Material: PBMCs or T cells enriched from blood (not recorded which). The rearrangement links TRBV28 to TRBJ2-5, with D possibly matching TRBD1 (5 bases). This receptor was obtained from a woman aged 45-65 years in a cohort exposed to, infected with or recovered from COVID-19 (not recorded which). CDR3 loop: CASSHRSLGETQYF. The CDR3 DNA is TGTGCCAGCAGTCACAGGTCGTTGGGAGAGACCCAGTACTTC.